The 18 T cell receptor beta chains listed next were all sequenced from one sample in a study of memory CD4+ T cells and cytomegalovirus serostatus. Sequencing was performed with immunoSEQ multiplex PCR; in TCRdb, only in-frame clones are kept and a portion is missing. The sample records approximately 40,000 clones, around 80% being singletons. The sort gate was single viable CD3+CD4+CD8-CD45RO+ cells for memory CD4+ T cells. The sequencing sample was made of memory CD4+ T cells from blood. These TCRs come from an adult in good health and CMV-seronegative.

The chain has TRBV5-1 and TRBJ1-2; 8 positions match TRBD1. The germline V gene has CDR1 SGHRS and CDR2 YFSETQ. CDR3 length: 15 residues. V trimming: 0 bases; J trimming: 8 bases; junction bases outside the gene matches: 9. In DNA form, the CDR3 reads TGCGCCAGCAGCTTGGAACGGGCAGGGGGCATGGGCTACACCTTC. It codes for CASSLERAGGMGYTF.

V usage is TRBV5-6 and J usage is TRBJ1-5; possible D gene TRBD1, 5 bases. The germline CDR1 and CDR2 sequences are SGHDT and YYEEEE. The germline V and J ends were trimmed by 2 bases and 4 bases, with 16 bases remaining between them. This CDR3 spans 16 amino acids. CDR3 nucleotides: TGTGCCAGCAGCTTTACTACAGGTAGCCCTAATCAGCCCCAGCATTTT. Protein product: CASSFTTGSPNQPQHF.

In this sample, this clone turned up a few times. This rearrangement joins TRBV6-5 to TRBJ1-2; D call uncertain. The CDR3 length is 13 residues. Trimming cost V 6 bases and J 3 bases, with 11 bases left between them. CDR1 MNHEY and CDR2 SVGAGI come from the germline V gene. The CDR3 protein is CASSRTRDYGYTF. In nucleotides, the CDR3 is TGTGCCAGCAGCCGCACCCGGGACTATGGCTACACCTTC.

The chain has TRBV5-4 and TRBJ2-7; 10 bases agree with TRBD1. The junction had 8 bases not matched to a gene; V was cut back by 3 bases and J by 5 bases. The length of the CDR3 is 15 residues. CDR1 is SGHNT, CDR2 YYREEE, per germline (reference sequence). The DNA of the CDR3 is TGTGCCAGCAGCTACAAGGGACAGGGGCGCGACGAGCAGTACTTC. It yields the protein CASSYKGQGRDEQYF.

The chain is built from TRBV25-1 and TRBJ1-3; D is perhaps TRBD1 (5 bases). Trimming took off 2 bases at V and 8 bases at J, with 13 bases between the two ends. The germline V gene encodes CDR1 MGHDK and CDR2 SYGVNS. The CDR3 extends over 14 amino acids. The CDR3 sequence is CASSEQGESDTIYF. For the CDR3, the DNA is TGTGCCAGCAGTGAACAAGGGGAATCGGACACCATATATTTT.

CDR3 protein: CASSFWQGGAYEQYF. In nucleotides, the CDR3 is TGTGCCAGCAGTTTTTGGCAGGGAGGGGCCTACGAGCAGTACTTC. The chain joins TRBV27 to TRBJ2-7; 7 bases are shared with TRBD2. J gave up 2 bases and V 3 bases, and 7 bases lay outside the gene matches. This CDR3 region has 15 residues. Germline V gene lookup returns CDR1 MNHEY and CDR2 SMNVEV (reference sequence).

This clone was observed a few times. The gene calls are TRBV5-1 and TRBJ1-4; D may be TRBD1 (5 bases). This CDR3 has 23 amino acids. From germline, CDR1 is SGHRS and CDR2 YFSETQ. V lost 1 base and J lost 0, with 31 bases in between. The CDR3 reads CASSLRGGISAGLNYATNEKLFF. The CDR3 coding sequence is TGCGCCAGCAGCTTGAGGGGCGGGATAAGTGCAGGACTTAACTATGCAACTAATGAAAAACTGTTTTTT.

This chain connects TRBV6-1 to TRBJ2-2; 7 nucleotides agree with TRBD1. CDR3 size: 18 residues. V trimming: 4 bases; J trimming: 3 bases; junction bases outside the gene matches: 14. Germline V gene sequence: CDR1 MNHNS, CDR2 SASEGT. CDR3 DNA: TGTGCCAGCAGTGGACACCCGGGACAGCAAGCATACACCGGGGAGCTGTTTTTT. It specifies CASSGHPGQQAYTGELFF.

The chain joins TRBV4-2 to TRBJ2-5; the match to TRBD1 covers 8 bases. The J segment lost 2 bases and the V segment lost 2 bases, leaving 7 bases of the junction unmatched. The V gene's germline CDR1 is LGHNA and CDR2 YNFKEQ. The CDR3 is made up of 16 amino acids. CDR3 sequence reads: CASSQQLGQGQETQYF. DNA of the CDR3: TGTGCCAGCAGCCAACAACTAGGACAGGGACAAGAGACCCAGTACTTC.

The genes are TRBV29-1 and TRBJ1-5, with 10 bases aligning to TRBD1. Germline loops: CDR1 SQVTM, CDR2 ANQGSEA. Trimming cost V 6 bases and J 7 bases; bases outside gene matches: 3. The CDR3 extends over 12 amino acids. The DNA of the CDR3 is TGCAGCGTCGGACAGGGGGGCCAGCCCCAGCATTTT. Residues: CSVGQGGQPQHF.

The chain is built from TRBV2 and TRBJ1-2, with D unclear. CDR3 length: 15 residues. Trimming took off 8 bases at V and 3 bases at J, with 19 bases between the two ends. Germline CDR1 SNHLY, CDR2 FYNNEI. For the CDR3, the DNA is TGTGCCAGCCTAAGAATGGGTGGTTATTACTATGGCTACACCTTC. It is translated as CASLRMGGYYYGYTF.

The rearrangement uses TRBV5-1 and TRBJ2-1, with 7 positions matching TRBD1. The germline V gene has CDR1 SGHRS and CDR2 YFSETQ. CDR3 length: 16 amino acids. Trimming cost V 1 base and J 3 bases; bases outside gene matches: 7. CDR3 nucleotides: TGCGCCAGCAGCTTGATACCCGGGACAGACTACAATGAGCAGTTCTTC. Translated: CASSLIPGTDYNEQFF.

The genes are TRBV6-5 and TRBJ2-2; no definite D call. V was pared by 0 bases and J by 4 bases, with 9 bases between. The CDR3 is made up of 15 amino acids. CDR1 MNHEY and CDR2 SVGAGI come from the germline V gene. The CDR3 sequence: CASSYSATATGELFF. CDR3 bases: TGTGCCAGCAGTTACTCTGCGACTGCCACCGGGGAGCTGTTTTTT.

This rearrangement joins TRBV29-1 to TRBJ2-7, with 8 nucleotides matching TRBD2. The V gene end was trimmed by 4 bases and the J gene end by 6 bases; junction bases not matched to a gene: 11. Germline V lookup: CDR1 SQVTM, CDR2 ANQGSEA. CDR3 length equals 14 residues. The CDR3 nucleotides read TGCAGCGTTGTGAGGTCGGGGGGGATCGGCGAGCAGTACTTC. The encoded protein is CSVVRSGGIGEQYF.

This CDR3 is CASGLAAVDGENSPLHF. The CDR3 region has the DNA TGTGCTAGTGGTTTGGCGGCGGTCGACGGTGAGAATTCACCCCTCCACTTT. The chain uses TRBV12-5 and TRBJ1-6; unclear D gene. The CDR3 length is 17 residues. The germline CDR1 and CDR2 sequences are LGHNT and FRNRAP. V was trimmed by 1 base and J by 7 bases, leaving 17 bases between them.

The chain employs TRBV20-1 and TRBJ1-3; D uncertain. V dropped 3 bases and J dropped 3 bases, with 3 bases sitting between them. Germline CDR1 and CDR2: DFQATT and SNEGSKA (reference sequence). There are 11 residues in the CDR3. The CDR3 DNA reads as TGCAGTGCTAGGGGTGGAAACACCATATATTTT. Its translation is CSARGGNTIYF.

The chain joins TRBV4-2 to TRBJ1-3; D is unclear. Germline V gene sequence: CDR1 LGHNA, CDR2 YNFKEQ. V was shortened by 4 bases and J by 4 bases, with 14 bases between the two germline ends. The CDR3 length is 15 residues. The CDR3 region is CASSRASDGGNTIYF. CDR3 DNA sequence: TGTGCCAGCAGCCGTGCCTCGGACGGGGGAAACACCATATATTTT.

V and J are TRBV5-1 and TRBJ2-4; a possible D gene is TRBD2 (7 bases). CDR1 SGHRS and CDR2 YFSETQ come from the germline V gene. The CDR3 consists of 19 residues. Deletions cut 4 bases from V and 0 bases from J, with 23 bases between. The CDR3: CASSQVMGAGALAKNIQYF. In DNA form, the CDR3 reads TGCGCCAGCAGCCAGGTGATGGGGGCGGGGGCCCTAGCCAAAAACATTCAGTACTTC.